The 28 T cell receptor beta chains below all came from one sample that was sequenced in a study of control samples from healthy donors and cancer patients. The repertoire was sequenced with immunoSEQ multiplex PCR; TCRdb's copy has only in-frame clones and lacks some. The repertoire has roughly 120,000 clones, 85% to 95% of them found once; the top ten carry less than 4.5%. The sequenced sample was blood. The source is a man aged 25-45 years in good health.

With regard to this clone: Other DNA sequences in the same sample also yield this CDR3. The genes are TRBV6-4 and TRBJ2-4; TRBD1 might be the D (6 bases). Germline values: CDR1 MRHNA, CDR2 SNTAGT. V shed 0 bases and J shed 6 bases, with 6 bases lying between them. The CDR3 consists of 13 residues. DNA for the CDR3: TGTGCCAGCAGTGACTCAGGGGGAAACATTCAGTACTTC. Amino acids: CASSDSGGNIQYF.

This clone was seen only a few times. The chain links TRBV30 to TRBJ1-4; D gene unclear. Trimming stripped 3 bases from V and 8 bases from J, with 10 bases between. Per the germline V gene, CDR1 is GTSNPN and CDR2 is SVGIG (reference sequence). The CDR3 extends over 12 amino acids. Written as DNA, the CDR3 is TGTGCCTGGAGGCAGGCCGGCGAAAAACTGTTTTTT. This encodes CAWRQAGEKLFF.

The chain has TRBV6-2 or TRBV6-3 and TRBJ2-2; TRBD1 aligns across 7 bases. Trimming removed 6 bases from V and 5 bases from J; junction bases left unmatched: 12. The CDR3 spans 16 residues. The germline CDR1 and CDR2 sequences are MNHEY and SVGEGT. The CDR3 protein is CASSLSDRVPTGELFF. DNA for the CDR3: TGTGCCAGCAGCCTCTCCGACAGGGTCCCAACCGGGGAGCTGTTTTTT.

The chain carries TRBV6-5 and TRBJ2-7; 7 nucleotides match TRBD2. Germline V gene data show CDR1 as MNHEY and CDR2 as SVGAGI. This CDR3 region has 14 residues. V shed 10 bases and J 0 bases; nucleotides not matched to a gene: 9. The CDR3 is CATLMTSTSYEQYF. The CDR3 bases are TGTGCCACTTTGATGACTAGCACCTCCTACGAGCAGTACTTC.

V and J are TRBV5-5 and TRBJ2-2; 8 nucleotides line up with TRBD1. J lost 0 bases, V lost 5 bases, and 3 bases had no gene match. The CDR3 has 15 residues. Germline V lookup: CDR1 SGHKS, CDR2 YYEKEE (reference sequence). CDR3 nucleotide sequence: TGTGCCAGCAGGCCGGGACAGGCGAACACCGGGGAGCTGTTTTTT. Its translation: CASRPGQANTGELFF.

The chain carries TRBV6-5 and TRBJ2-7; D unresolved. V was shortened by 2 bases and J by 6 bases, with 17 bases between the two germline ends. Germline V gives CDR1 MNHEY, CDR2 SVGAGI. CDR3 size: 15 residues. The CDR3 sequence: CASSYPDQLPREQYF. The CDR3 DNA is TGTGCCAGCAGTTACCCCGACCAGCTCCCCCGCGAGCAGTACTTC.

This rearrangement joins TRBV6-2 or TRBV6-3 to TRBJ2-1; 8 bases agree with TRBD2. V was clipped by 2 bases and J by 2 bases; unmatched bases: 2. The germline V gene encodes CDR1 MNHEY and CDR2 SVGEGT. This CDR3 is built from 15 residues. The CDR3 loop reads CASSYGSGAYNEQFF. The CDR3 region has the DNA TGTGCCAGCAGTTACGGTAGCGGGGCCTACAATGAGCAGTTCTTC.

A word on this clone: Other DNA variants within this sample encode the same CDR3. The chain carries TRBV30 and TRBJ2-1, with D unclear. V lost 1 base and J lost 3, with 1 base in between. The germline gives CDR1 GTSNPN, CDR2 SVGIG (reference sequence). The CDR3 is 11 amino acids. The CDR3 nucleotides read TGTGCCTGGAGTGGCTACAATGAGCAGTTCTTC. The encoded protein is CAWSGYNEQFF.

The rearrangement links TRBV7-9 to TRBJ1-6, with D possibly being TRBD1 (5 bases). CDR1 is SEHNR and CDR2 is FQNEAQ in the germline V gene (reference sequence). The CDR3 totals 12 residues. Trimming cost V 4 bases and J 11 bases, with 9 bases left between them. CDR3 DNA: TGTGCCAGCAGCTCAGGGAACCCACCCCTCCACTTT. Translated, it gives CASSSGNPPLHF.

The chain couples TRBV6-2 or TRBV6-3 to TRBJ2-1, with 7 bases aligning to TRBD2. With V trimmed by 6 bases and J by 7 bases, 6 bases remained unmatched. CDR3 length: 13 residues. Per the germline V gene, CDR1 is MNHEY and CDR2 is SVGEGT. CDR3 in amino acids: CASSQSGGNEQFF. CDR3 nucleotides: TGTGCCAGCAGCCAATCGGGGGGAAATGAGCAGTTCTTC.

The gene calls are TRBV10-3 and TRBJ1-2; TRBD1 is a possible D gene (6 bases). The CDR3 is made up of 13 amino acids. CDR1 and CDR2 from the germline V gene are ENHRY and SYGVKD. V shed 10 bases and J shed 4 bases, with 16 bases lying between them. The CDR3, as DNA: TGTGCCAACTCGCGGGACACAGGCTATGGCTACACCTTC. The encoded protein is CANSRDTGYGYTF.

The chain couples TRBV6-5 to TRBJ1-4; no clear D gene. Germline values: CDR1 MNHEY, CDR2 SVGAGI. The CDR3 has 15 amino acids. V lost 1 base and J lost 2, with 8 bases in between. Written as DNA, the CDR3 is TGTGCCAGCAGTTACTATTCGACGACTAATGAAAAACTGTTTTTT. It yields the protein CASSYYSTTNEKLFF.

J is TRBJ1-1 and V is TRBV6-5; D unresolved. Trimming shortened V by 5 bases and J by 0 bases, and 13 bases separated the two germline ends. CDR1 is MNHEY, CDR2 SVGAGI, per germline. The CDR3 runs 15 residues. Here the CDR3 DNA reads TGTGCCAGCAGTAAGAGCCTAGGCATGAACACTGAAGCTTTCTTT. Its protein product is CASSKSLGMNTEAFF.

The chain employs TRBV10-3 and TRBJ1-5; no clear D. The CDR3 is 14 residues long. V was cut by 7 bases and J by 3 bases, with 13 bases left in between. Germline lookup yields CDR1 ENHRY and CDR2 SYGVKD. CDR3 protein: CAIKEGMDNQPQHF. CDR3 coding DNA: TGTGCCATCAAGGAGGGTATGGACAATCAGCCCCAGCATTTT.

The rearrangement links TRBV20-1 to TRBJ1-2; D remains unclear. In germline, CDR1 is DFQATT, CDR2 SNEGSKA (reference sequence). Trimming cost V 5 bases and J 8 bases, with 12 bases left between them. The CDR3 covers 11 residues. The chain's CDR3 is CSARAIQGYTF. The CDR3 DNA reads as TGCAGTGCTCGGGCCATACAGGGCTACACCTTC.

This sequence joins TRBV6-2 or TRBV6-3 and TRBJ1-1; no firm D call. This CDR3 spans 12 amino acids. Germline CDR1 reads MNHEY; CDR2 reads SVGEGT. V shed 5 bases and J shed 4 bases, with 8 bases lying between them. The CDR3 here is CASSIMGTEAFF. The CDR3 DNA reads TGTGCCAGCAGTATCATGGGCACTGAAGCTTTCTTT.

The V gene is TRBV4-1, the J gene TRBJ1-5; D gene uncertain. CDR3 size: 14 residues. The V gene lost 0 bases and the J gene lost 10 bases, with 13 bases spanning the gap. CDR1 is MGHRA, CDR2 YSYEKL, per germline. CDR3: CASSQDLGRIPQHF. The DNA of the CDR3 is TGCGCCAGCAGCCAAGATCTCGGCCGGATACCCCAGCATTTT.

The chain recombines TRBV5-6 with TRBJ1-1; D not certain. V dropped 0 bases and J dropped 5 bases, with 11 bases sitting between them. Germline assignment: CDR1 SGHDT and CDR2 YYEEEE. The CDR3 consists of 14 residues. The CDR3, as DNA: TGTGCCAGCAGCTTGGCCGAATCGAGTACTGAAGCTTTCTTT. Translating gives CASSLAESSTEAFF.

J is TRBJ2-1 and V is TRBV5-1; 9 bases align to TRBD1. CDR3 length: 13 amino acids. Germline trimming cut 2 bases from V and 8 bases from J; bases unmatched to any gene: 2. Germline assignment: CDR1 SGHRS and CDR2 YFSETQ. The CDR3 nucleotides are TGCGCCAGCAGCTTACAGGGGGCGTATGAGCAGTTCTTC. Its translation: CASSLQGAYEQFF.

Written as DNA, the CDR3 is TGTGCCAGCAGTAAACAGGGGCTCAGCAATCAGCCCCAGCATTTT. It yields the protein CASSKQGLSNQPQHF. This chain joins TRBV6-5 and TRBJ1-5, with 7 bases fitting TRBD1. The length of the CDR3 is 15 residues. The germline V gene has CDR1 MNHEY and CDR2 SVGAGI. Trimming took 5 bases from V and 1 from J; bases not matched to a gene: 5.

This rearrangement joins TRBV19 to TRBJ1-6, with 8 bases aligning to TRBD1. With 4 bases clipped from V and 8 bases from J, the junction kept 4 bases outside the gene matches. The CDR3 runs 14 residues. Germline V CDR1 and CDR2: LNHDA, SQIVND (reference sequence). The CDR3 DNA reads TGTGCCAGTAGTAGAGACAGGGGAGATTCACCCCTCCACTTT. It translates to CASSRDRGDSPLHF.

The chain joins TRBV27 to TRBJ1-1, with a possible D match to TRBD1 (6 bases). The CDR3 runs 15 residues. The V and J ends lost 0 bases and 3 bases respectively, with 11 bases between them. The germline CDR1 and CDR2 sequences are MNHEY and SMNVEV (reference sequence). CDR3 nucleotides: TGTGCCAGCAGTTTATCTCCGACAGGTTACACTGAAGCTTTCTTT. It specifies CASSLSPTGYTEAFF.

This sequence joins TRBV30 and TRBJ2-5; D may match TRBD1 or TRBD2 (5 bases each). The V end was cut by 3 bases, the J end by 7 bases, with 24 bases between. Germline CDR1 GTSNPN, CDR2 SVGIG (reference sequence). This CDR3 is built from 16 residues. The CDR3 loop is CAWRQLRGPAYGTQYF. DNA for the CDR3: TGTGCCTGGAGACAACTGAGGGGACCCGCGTATGGGACCCAGTACTTC.

This clone was seen only a few times. Other DNA sequences in this specimen translate into the identical CDR3. V gene TRBV9 combines with J gene TRBJ2-3; 11 bases are a match to TRBD2. The CDR3 runs 15 residues. The V segment lost 4 bases and the J segment 2 bases; nucleotides outside the gene matches: 3. CDR1 and CDR2 (germline): SGDLS, YYNGEE. CDR3 protein: CASSPGLAVTDTQYF. The CDR3 nucleotides are TGTGCCAGCAGCCCGGGACTAGCGGTCACAGATACGCAGTATTTT.

The V and J genes are TRBV19 and TRBJ2-2; TRBD2 might be the D (6 bases). CDR3 length: 16 amino acids. The germline gives CDR1 LNHDA, CDR2 SQIVND (reference sequence). With 7 bases removed from V and 3 bases from J, the gap between germline ends came to 18 bases. The CDR3 loop reads CASTNYRRADTGELFF. In DNA, the CDR3 is TGTGCCAGTACTAACTACAGGAGGGCGGACACCGGGGAGCTGTTTTTT.

This rearrangement joins TRBV3-1 (or the pseudogene TRBV3-2) to TRBJ2-5, with 16 positions matching TRBD2. V shed 5 bases and J 5 bases; nucleotides not matched to a gene: 5. This CDR3 is 16 amino acids long. Germline V gives CDR1 LGHDT, CDR2 YNNKEL (reference sequence). The CDR3 nucleotides are TGTGCCAGCAGCTCGGGACTAGCGGGGGGGCGGGAGACCCAGTACTTC. Encoded protein: CASSSGLAGGRETQYF.

The V and J genes are TRBV6-1 and TRBJ1-1; D perhaps matches TRBD1 (5 bases). Germline values: CDR1 MNHNS, CDR2 SASEGT. The CDR3 spans 14 residues. The germline V and J ends were trimmed by 3 bases and 0 bases, with 8 bases remaining between them. CDR3 region: CASSERGMNTEAFF. The CDR3, as DNA: TGTGCCAGCAGTGAGAGGGGAATGAACACTGAAGCTTTCTTT.

The gene calls are TRBV4-1 and TRBJ1-3, with D unresolved. Trimming stripped 5 bases from V and 0 bases from J, with 8 bases between. This CDR3 has 14 amino acids. The germline CDR1 and CDR2 sequences are MGHRA and YSYEKL. The CDR3 nucleotides are TGCGCCAGCAGCGTGGGTGCCTCTGGAAACACCATATATTTT. Residues: CASSVGASGNTIYF.